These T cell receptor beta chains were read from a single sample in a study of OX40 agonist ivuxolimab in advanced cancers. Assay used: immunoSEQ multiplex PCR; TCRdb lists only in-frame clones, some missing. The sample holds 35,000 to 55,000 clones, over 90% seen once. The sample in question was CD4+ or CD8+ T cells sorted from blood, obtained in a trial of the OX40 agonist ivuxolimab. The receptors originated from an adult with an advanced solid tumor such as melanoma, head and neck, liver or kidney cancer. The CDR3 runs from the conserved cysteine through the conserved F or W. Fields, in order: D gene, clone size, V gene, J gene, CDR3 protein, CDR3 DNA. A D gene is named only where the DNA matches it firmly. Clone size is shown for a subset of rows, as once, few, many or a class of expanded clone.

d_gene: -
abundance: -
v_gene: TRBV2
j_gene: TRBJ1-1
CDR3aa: CASSAPGHTEAFF
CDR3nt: TGTGCCAGCAGTGCTCCAGGGCACACTGAAGCTTTCTTT

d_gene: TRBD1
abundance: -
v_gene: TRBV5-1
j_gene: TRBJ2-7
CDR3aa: CASSLLGTVNEQYF
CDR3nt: TGCGCCAGCAGCTTGCTCGGGACAGTGAACGAGCAGTACTTC

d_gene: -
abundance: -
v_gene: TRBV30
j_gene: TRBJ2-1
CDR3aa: CAWSVLKSNEQFF
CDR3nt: TGTGCCTGGAGTGTACTTAAGAGCAATGAGCAGTTCTTC

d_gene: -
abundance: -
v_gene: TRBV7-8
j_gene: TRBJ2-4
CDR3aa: CASASLPQARDIQYF
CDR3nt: TGTGCCAGCGCCTCCCTCCCCCAGGCGAGGGACATTCAGTACTTC

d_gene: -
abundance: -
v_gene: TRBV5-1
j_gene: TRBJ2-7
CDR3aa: CASAGLSNEQYF
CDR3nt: TGCGCCAGCGCGGGACTGAGCAACGAGCAGTACTTC

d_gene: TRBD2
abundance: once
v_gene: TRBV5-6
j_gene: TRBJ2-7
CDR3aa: CASSMGLAGPYEQYF
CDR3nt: TGTGCCAGCAGCATGGGACTAGCGGGACCCTACGAGCAGTACTTC

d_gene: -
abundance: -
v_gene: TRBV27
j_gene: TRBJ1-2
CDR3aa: CASSLIGGGYTF
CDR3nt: TGTGCCAGCAGTTTAATTGGGGGGGGCTACACCTTC

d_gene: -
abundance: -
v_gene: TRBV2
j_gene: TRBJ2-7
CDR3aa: CASTQGRGHKYEQYF
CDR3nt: TGTGCCAGCACCCAGGGTCGGGGCCACAAGTACGAGCAGTACTTC

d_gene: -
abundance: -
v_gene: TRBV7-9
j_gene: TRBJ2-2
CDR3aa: CASSPTRTGELFF
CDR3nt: TGTGCCAGCAGCCCGACACGTACCGGGGAGCTGTTTTTT

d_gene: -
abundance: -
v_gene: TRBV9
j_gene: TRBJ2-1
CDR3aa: CASTPSAGGNEQFF
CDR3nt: TGTGCCAGCACCCCGAGCGCCGGAGGGAACGAGCAGTTCTTC

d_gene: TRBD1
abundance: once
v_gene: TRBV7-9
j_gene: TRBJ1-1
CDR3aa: CASSLSQGANTEAFF
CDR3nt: TGTGCCAGCAGCTTATCACAGGGGGCGAACACTGAAGCTTTCTTT

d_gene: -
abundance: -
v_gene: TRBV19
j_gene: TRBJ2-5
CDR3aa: CASRLAGETQYF
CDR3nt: TGTGCCAGTAGACTAGCAGGAGAGACCCAGTACTTC

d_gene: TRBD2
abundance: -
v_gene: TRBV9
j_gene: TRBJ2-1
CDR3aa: CASSVDPAGGFYNEQFF
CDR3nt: TGTGCCAGCAGCGTAGATCCAGCGGGAGGCTTTTACAATGAGCAGTTCTTC

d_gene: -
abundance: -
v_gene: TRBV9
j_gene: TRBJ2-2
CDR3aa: CASSAPGELFF
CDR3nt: TGTGCCAGCAGCGCTCCGGGGGAGCTGTTTTTT

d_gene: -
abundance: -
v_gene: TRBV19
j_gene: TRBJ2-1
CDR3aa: CASSIDPGAYNEQFF
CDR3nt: TGTGCCAGTAGTATTGACCCAGGAGCCTACAATGAGCAGTTCTTC

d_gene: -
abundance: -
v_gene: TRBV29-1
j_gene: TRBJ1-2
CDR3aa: CSVGITTAIYGYTF
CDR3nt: TGCAGCGTTGGTATTACGACCGCTATCTATGGCTACACCTTC

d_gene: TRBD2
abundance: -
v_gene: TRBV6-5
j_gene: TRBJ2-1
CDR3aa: CASSYSSGNPYNEQFF
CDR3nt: TGTGCCAGCAGTTACTCGAGCGGGAACCCCTACAATGAGCAGTTCTTC